This T cell receptor (beta chain) was identified during a study of shared clonotypes between healthy human individuals. On this clone: Antigen unknown.

This CDR3 spans 14 amino acids. V shed 4 bases and J shed 3 bases, with 13 bases lying between them. Germline CDR1 and CDR2: GTSNPN and SVGIG (reference sequence). It was into CD45RA+ naive and CD45RA-negative memory subsets that the CD4+ cells were split. Here immunoSEQ multiplex PCR was the method, and the copy in TCRdb shows in-frame clones only, minus some. The table lists 2 million to 3 million clones, approximately 94% of them singletons. Whole-study results and caveats: The study found 4.5% to 5% of naive CD4 clonotypes shared across a few donors.

This receptor was obtained from a man between 18 and 29 years old in good health. Some clones in this sample may be carry-over from other donors' samples. Source material: naive CD4+ T cells from PBMCs. Subset in this sample: CD45RA+ positively selected. The rearrangement uses TRBV30 and TRBJ2-1; D possibly corresponds to TRBD2 (6 bases). The CDR3 DNA reads as TGTGCCTGGAATATGTTAGCGGTCTACAATGAGCAGTTCTTC. Encoded protein: CAWNMLAVYNEQFF.